This TCR beta chain appears in the sequencing data of a study of metastatic and nonmetastatic thyroid tumors. Study context: Peripheral blood and tumor or nodule samples from malignant and benign thyroid patients were compared.

Study-wide findings and caveats: Benign nodules reportedly had significantly lower TCR beta diversity than malignant thyroid tumors in blood and tumor.

Per the authors' pipeline: The study took CDR3 differences across clinicopathological groups and made a distant-metastasis classifier for papillary thyroid cancer from them. MiXCR was used by TCRdb to re-call the PCR reads. Here the V and J calls rest on TCRdb's processing, not on the authors' analysis. Of under 95,000 clones in the sample, roughly 8.6% were seen once. With respect to this clone: Its antigen is currently unknown. This may come from a read error, since a much larger clone is one base off.

This CDR3 region has 14 residues. Germline values: CDR1 SGHRS, CDR2 YFSETQ. Not a single patient had been given any form of treatment at any point before undergoing thyroid surgery. This receptor was obtained from a female donor with papillary thyroid cancer or a benign thyroid nodule (not recorded which). Some clones in this sample may be carry-over from other donors' samples. Sequenced input: blood. This chain uses TRBV5-1 with TRBJ1-4; D remains ambiguous. The CDR3 protein is CASSLRGPNGKLFF. CDR3 bases: TGCGCCAGCAGCTTGAGAGGGCCTAATGGAAAACTGTTTTTT.